Each of the 5 T cell receptor beta chains below was sequenced from the same sample in a study of glioma-infiltrating T cells (TCRdb year 2016). These reads were obtained on an Illumina MiSeq. The iRepertoire nested amplicon-rescue multiplex PCR (arm-PCR) platform was used to amplify TCR alpha and beta CDR3 regions from RNA. Through fastp at Q25 and MiXCR, TCRdb rebuilt clones from the public reads, retaining in-frame beta chains. CDR3 protein duplicates are merged, each entry listing the most common genes and DNA. The sample table shows under 200,000 distinct CDR3 sequences, and roughly a third are seen once. The top ten constitute around 21% of the sample. The sequencing sample was made of glioma tissue, nonneoplastic brain tissue, or PBMCs (not recorded which). The receptors were sampled from a human donor with low-grade glioma or glioblastoma, undergoing nonglioma brain surgery, or in good health (not recorded which).

The rearrangement joins TRBV6-2 or TRBV6-3 to TRBJ2-7, with TRBD2 matching 10 bases. This CDR3 comprises 15 residues. Germline CDR1 is MNHEY and CDR2 is SVGEGT. CDR3 sequence: CVSSNTLAGAYEQYF. In DNA, the CDR3 is TGTGTTAGCAGCAATACTCTAGCGGGGGCCTACGAGCAGTACTTC.

This clonotype has ten or more counts. The gene calls are TRBV3-1 and TRBJ2-5; D gene uncertain. V shed 1 base and J shed 2 bases, with 5 bases lying between them. This CDR3 is 13 amino acids long. The germline V gene has CDR1 LGHDT and CDR2 YNNKEL (reference sequence). The CDR3 nucleotides read TGTGCCAGCAGCCAAGCGGGTCAAGAGACCCAGTACTTC. This gives the protein CASSQAGQETQYF.

A word on this clonotype: A much more abundant neighbour one base away suggests this may be a read error. The rearrangement uses TRBV18 and TRBJ1-3; D not resolved. The germline CDR1 and CDR2 sequences are KGHSH and LQKENI. The CDR3 has 14 amino acids. CDR3 sequence reads: CASSPGSSGSTIYF. DNA of the CDR3: TGTGCCAGCTCACCGGGGAGCTCTGGAAGCACCATATATTTT. Full variable domain (missing parts from reference TRBV18 and TRBJ1-3): NAGVMQNPRHLVRRRGQEARLRCSPMKGHSHVYWYRQLPEEGLKFMVYLQKENIIDESGMPKERFSAEFPKEGPSILRIQQVVRGDSAAYFCASSPGSSGSTIYFGEGSWLTVV.

This clonotype was seen more than once but under ten times. The chain employs TRBV5-4 and TRBJ2-1; 12 bases are a match to TRBD2. The CDR3 is 15 residues long. Germline lookup yields CDR1 SGHNT and CDR2 YYREEE (reference sequence). V shed 4 bases and J 3 bases; nucleotides not matched to a gene: 2. The CDR3 sequence is CASSLAGGVYNEQFF. CDR3 coding DNA: TGTGCCAGCAGCCTAGCGGGGGGGGTCTACAATGAGCAGTTCTTC. Based on the CDR3 plus reference TRBV5-4 and TRBJ2-1, the full variable domain is ETGVTQSPTHLIKTRGQQVTLRCSSQSGHNTVSWYQQALGQGPQFIFQYYREEENGRGNFPPRFSGLQFPNYSSELNVNALELDDSALYLCASSLAGGVYNEQFFGPGTRLTVL.

This clonotype is medium-sized within its sample. The chain combines TRBV7-2 with TRBJ2-7, with 10 nucleotides matching TRBD1. The ends lost 0 bases at V and 8 bases at J; junction bases unmatched: 1. The CDR3 totals 13 residues. Germline V gene data show CDR1 as SGHTA and CDR2 as FQGNSA. Here the CDR3 reads CASSLAGQGQQYF. The CDR3 nucleotides read TGTGCCAGCAGCTTAGCGGGACAGGGGCAGCAGTACTTC.